The next 19 T cell receptor beta chains were all read from a single sample in a study of T cells in Graves' hyperthyroidism and ophthalmopathy. RNA transcripts were the template for amplifying TCR beta CDR3 regions. Primed by the HTBI set, a first-round RT-PCR was run on the TCR CDR3. MiXCR, applied by TCRdb to the multiplex PCR reads, yields one record per CDR3 protein. The sample yields fewer than 650,000 distinct CDR3 sequences, 14% seen once. Sequencing was carried out using blood. The source of these receptors is a woman between 25 and 40 years old with Graves' hyperthyroidism that later progressed to Graves' ophthalmopathy.

In this sample, this clonotype turned up a few times. A much larger clone sits a single nucleotide away, making a read error possible. The gene calls are TRBV2 and TRBJ1-1, with TRBD1 as a possible D gene (5 bases). CDR3 length: 12 amino acids. Germline assignment: CDR1 SNHLY and CDR2 FYNNEI. CDR3 residues: CATRNSGTEALF. CDR3 DNA: TGTGCCACCCGGAACTCCGGGACTGAAGCTCTCTTT. Using reference TRBV2 and TRBJ1-1 for the parts outside the CDR3, the full variable domain is EPEVTQTPSHQVTQMGQEVILRCVPISNHLYFYWYRQILGQKVEFLVSFYNNEISEKSEIFDDQFSVERPDGSNFTLKIRSTKLEDSAMYFCATRNSGTEALFGQGTRLTVV.

The chain joins TRBV28 to TRBJ1-1; D is unclear. CDR3 length: 13 amino acids. The germline CDR1 and CDR2 sequences are MDHEN and SYDVKM. The V end was cut by 7 bases, the J end by 0 bases, with 9 bases between. The CDR3 DNA sequence: TGTGCCAGCAACCGCAATTTGAACACTGAAGCTTTCTTT. It specifies CASNRNLNTEAFF.

This clonotype was recorded at least ten times. The rearrangement joins TRBV20-1 to TRBJ1-1; D unresolved. The CDR3 has 15 residues. V shed 3 bases and J shed 1 base, with 15 bases lying between them. Germline values: CDR1 DFQATT, CDR2 SNEGSKA (reference sequence). In DNA form, the CDR3 reads TGCAGTGCTAGTCTTTACGGACCACCGAACACTGAAGCTTTCTTT. Translated: CSASLYGPPNTEAFF.

This clonotype was picked up many times. The chain recombines TRBV27 with TRBJ1-1; perhaps TRBD1 as D (5 bases). Looked up from germline, CDR1 is MNHEY and CDR2 is SMNVEV (reference sequence). V was shortened by 9 bases and J by 0 bases, with 11 bases between the two germline ends. There are 13 residues in the CDR3. For the CDR3, the DNA is TGTGCCAGTTTGGGACCGATGAACACTGAAGCTTTCTTT. This encodes CASLGPMNTEAFF.

The V call is TRBV7-6, the J call TRBJ2-3; D call uncertain. Germline CDR1 reads SGHVS; CDR2 reads FNYEAQ. This CDR3 has 12 amino acids. V was cut by 4 bases and J by 9 bases, with 11 bases left in between. CDR3 residues: CASSSSEGTQYF. The CDR3 nucleotides read TGTGCCAGCAGCTCCTCGGAAGGCACGCAGTATTTT.

This clonotype occurred many times. This chain uses TRBV30 with TRBJ2-2; D possibly corresponds to TRBD2 (6 bases). Trimming cost V 5 bases and J 0 bases, with 22 bases left between them. The CDR3 is made up of 18 amino acids. Looked up from germline, CDR1 is GTSNPN and CDR2 is SVGIG (reference sequence). CDR3 sequence: CAWADLPAGRSNTGELFF. The CDR3 DNA sequence: TGTGCCTGGGCCGACCTACCAGCGGGCCGCTCGAACACCGGGGAGCTGTTTTTT.

This clonotype was counted only a few times. The chain links TRBV30 to TRBJ2-1; 9 bases agree with TRBD1. V lost 1 base, J lost 5 bases, and 6 bases stayed unmatched. The CDR3 extends over 15 amino acids. Germline V CDR1 and CDR2: GTSNPN, SVGIG (reference sequence). This CDR3 is CAWSAGTGLHNEQFF. In nucleotides, the CDR3 is TGTGCCTGGAGTGCCGGGACAGGGTTGCACAATGAGCAGTTCTTC.

The chain uses TRBV7-3 and TRBJ2-1; 9 nucleotides line up with TRBD2. The CDR3 runs 16 residues. With V trimmed by 6 bases and J by 3 bases, 9 bases remained unmatched. CDR1 and CDR2 (germline): SGHTA, FQGTGA. Written as DNA, the CDR3 is TGTGCCAGCAGGTTGGGACTAGCAAATCACTACAATGAGCAGTTCTTC. It codes for CASRLGLANHYNEQFF.

This clonotype was recorded a few times. The chain combines TRBV12-3 or TRBV12-4 with TRBJ2-1, with a possible D match to TRBD1 (6 bases). The V gene lost 1 base and the J gene lost 3 bases, with 13 bases spanning the gap. The CDR3 has 16 residues. The CDR3 bases are TGTGCCAGCAGTTTAGACAGGGTTTTTGGCTACAATGAGCAGTTCTTC. It is translated as CASSLDRVFGYNEQFF.

This clonotype occurred once. The chain combines TRBV5-4 with TRBJ2-7, with D maybe TRBD1 (5 bases). V was shortened by 4 bases and J by 5 bases, with 13 bases between the two germline ends. The length of the CDR3 is 13 residues. The germline gives CDR1 SGHNT, CDR2 YYREEE (reference sequence). CDR3 in amino acids: CASSNRTRNEQYF. The CDR3 DNA sequence: TGTGCCAGCAGCAACCGGACACGCAACGAGCAGTACTTC.

This clonotype appeared many times. V usage is TRBV2 and J usage is TRBJ2-7, with D perhaps given as TRBD1 or TRBD2 (5 bases each). Germline values: CDR1 SNHLY, CDR2 FYNNEI. V was clipped by 6 bases and J by 0 bases, with 12 bases between them. The CDR3 has 14 amino acids. CDR3 in amino acids: CASSRDEASYEQYF. The CDR3 nucleotides read TGTGCCAGCAGCCGGGACGAAGCCTCCTACGAGCAGTACTTC.

Many counts were recorded for this clonotype. J is TRBJ2-2 and V is TRBV11-2, with D tentatively TRBD1 or TRBD2 (6 bases each). CDR3 length: 18 amino acids. Germline V lookup: CDR1 SGHAT, CDR2 FQNNGV. The ends were cut back, 4 bases at V and 0 bases at J, with 18 bases in the middle. The CDR3 DNA is TGTGCCAGCAGCTCCGCTCACGGGGGCGCCACGAACACCGGGGAGCTGTTTTTT. It encodes CASSSAHGGATNTGELFF.

This clonotype was found many times. The rearrangement links TRBV27 to TRBJ1-3; D gene ambiguous. This CDR3 contains 14 residues. The germline V gene encodes CDR1 MNHEY and CDR2 SMNVEV (reference sequence). V lost 8 bases, J lost 4 bases, and 15 bases lay in between. For the CDR3, the DNA is TGTGCCAGCTCCCTTACGGAGGGCGGAAACACCATATATTTT. This encodes CASSLTEGGNTIYF.

In its sample, this clonotype was seen many times. This chain connects TRBV5-5 to TRBJ2-7; D possibly corresponds to TRBD1 (5 bases). The CDR3 is made up of 14 amino acids. V lost 0 bases, J lost 3 bases, and 10 bases lay in between. Germline V lookup: CDR1 SGHKS, CDR2 YYEKEE (reference sequence). The CDR3 sequence: CASSLGGQDYEQYF. The DNA for the CDR3 is TGTGCCAGCAGCTTGGGTGGACAAGACTACGAGCAGTACTTC.

This clonotype was observed many times. V is TRBV20-1 and J is TRBJ2-7; 7 nucleotides agree with TRBD2. This CDR3 is 17 amino acids long. Germline CDR1 reads DFQATT; CDR2 reads SNEGSKA (reference sequence). V shed 5 bases, J shed 0 bases, and the junction held 16 bases outside the gene matches. The CDR3 sequence is CSAQERPASGRSYEQYF. The DNA of the CDR3 is TGCAGTGCTCAGGAACGGCCTGCTAGCGGTCGCTCCTACGAGCAGTACTTC.

This clonotype was seen at least ten times. The genes are TRBV28 and TRBJ2-5, with 8 bases lining up with TRBD2. Per germline, CDR1 MDHEN and CDR2 SYDVKM. The V gene end was trimmed by 0 bases and the J gene end by 5 bases; junction bases not matched to a gene: 11. The CDR3 has 17 residues. The CDR3 nucleotides read TGTGCCAGCAGTTTATGGGATAGCGGGGTTAAAGATGAGACCCAGTACTTC. The encoded protein is CASSLWDSGVKDETQYF.

The chain has TRBV27 and TRBJ1-4; 12 positions match TRBD1. J was trimmed by 4 bases and V by 6 bases; bases with no gene match: 9. Germline V CDR1 and CDR2: MNHEY, SMNVEV (reference sequence). CDR3 length equals 17 residues. CDR3 nucleotide sequence: TGTGCCAGCAGCCGGGACAGGGGGCATAGCGGTAATGAAAAACTGTTTTTT. Translating gives CASSRDRGHSGNEKLFF.

The sample holds many counts of this clonotype. The CDR3 bases are TGTGCCAGCAGCCGGGACAGGGGCCCTGAAGGCTACACCTTC. This encodes CASSRDRGPEGYTF. This chain joins TRBV7-2 and TRBJ1-2; 10 nucleotides line up with TRBD1. V was pared by 5 bases and J by 8 bases, with 8 bases of the junction left unmatched. Germline CDR1 is SGHTA and CDR2 is FQGNSA. The CDR3 consists of 14 residues.

The sample holds a few counts of this clonotype. The chain uses TRBV9 and TRBJ2-7; 7 positions match TRBD2. The CDR3 is made up of 17 amino acids. The germline CDR1 and CDR2 sequences are SGDLS and YYNGEE. The V and J ends lost 0 bases and 5 bases, in that order; junction bases with no gene match: 14. The CDR3 sequence: CASSVDSTGGLPHEQYF. For the CDR3, the DNA is TGTGCCAGCAGCGTAGACTCTACGGGAGGACTGCCCCACGAGCAGTACTTC.